This paragraph reports one T cell receptor (beta chain). Everyone who took part was 18 to 89 years old, and they came from about two dozen US areas. In the study's own analysis: Researchers report that nucleated cell counts were estimated from reference gene primer amplification. The method was immunoSEQ multiplex PCR; TCRdb's version includes in-frame clones alone and lacks a portion of them. V and J calls plus clone size are reproduced from that table; the DNA served to infer D and trimming. The sample consists of under 300,000 clones, 80% to 90% of them appearing once. The entry originates in a study of blood T cell repertoires in COVID-19. Across the whole study: The analysed material was cDNA or gDNA that came from T cells, B-cell-depleted T cells, or PBMCs.

CDR1 SGHNT and CDR2 YYREEE come from the germline V gene (reference sequence). V lost 0 bases to trimming and J lost 4 bases, with 10 bases between them. The CDR3 loop spans 14 amino acids. The sequenced material came from PBMCs or T cells enriched from blood (not recorded which). The chain has TRBV5-4 and TRBJ1-1, with a weak D call TRBD1 (6 bases). The sequence derives from a woman aged 18 to 35 who had recovered from COVID-19. The DNA of the CDR3 is TGTGCCAGCAGCTTGGACAGGGAGGGCACTGAAGCTTTCTTT. This gives the protein CASSLDREGTEAFF.